The 28 T cell receptor beta chains below were found in one sample sequenced in a study of cytomegalovirus exposure and HLA in healthy donors (dated by TCRdb to the late 2010s). The method was the immunoSEQ multiplex PCR assay. The table was pulled from immuneACCESS by TCRdb, which kept in-frame rearrangements only. Such tables lose some clones; where checked, under half of the loss comes from unresolved V genes, and the rest has no known cause. The table for this sample lists roughly 190,000 clones; around 88% of them were counted only once. The ten largest clones capture around 1.6% of the sample. Sequencing was performed on PBMCs. These receptors were taken from a woman under 30 in good health and CMV-seronegative.

V is TRBV7-9 and J is TRBJ1-6; 7 bases fit TRBD1. Germline-derived CDR1 and CDR2 are SEHNR and FQNEAQ (reference sequence). The V segment lost 5 bases and the J segment 7 bases; nucleotides outside the gene matches: 5. The length of the CDR3 is 14 residues. The CDR3 DNA reads as TGTGCCAGCAGCCTAGGGGGCGTGAATTCACCCCTCCACTTT. This gives the protein CASSLGGVNSPLHF.

The chain couples TRBV18 to TRBJ2-2; TRBD1 aligns across 7 bases. The germline V gene encodes CDR1 KGHSH and CDR2 LQKENI. The CDR3 has 16 residues. J was trimmed by 4 bases and V by 2 bases; bases with no gene match: 7. This CDR3 is CASSPLDRPFTGELFF. The CDR3 region has the DNA TGTGCCAGCTCACCATTGGACAGGCCGTTCACCGGGGAGCTGTTTTTT.

This clone has only one observation. The rearrangement joins TRBV4-1 to TRBJ2-7, with a tentative D call TRBD1 (6 bases). Per germline, CDR1 MGHRA and CDR2 YSYEKL. With 1 base removed from V and 4 bases from J, the gap between germline ends came to 11 bases. This CDR3 spans 14 amino acids. The CDR3: CASSQAGRGYEQYF. CDR3 coding DNA: TGCGCCAGCAGCCAAGCTGGCAGGGGATACGAGCAGTACTTC.

The rearrangement links TRBV5-1 to TRBJ1-1; 10 bases line up with TRBD1. The V gene end was trimmed by 3 bases and the J gene end by 7 bases; junction bases not matched to a gene: 12. CDR1 is SGHRS and CDR2 is YFSETQ in the germline V gene. The CDR3 has 16 amino acids. CDR3: CASSSGRDRGFGEAFF. The CDR3 nucleotides are TGCGCCAGCAGCTCTGGCCGGGACAGGGGTTTTGGTGAAGCTTTCTTT. Based on the CDR3 plus reference TRBV5-1 and TRBJ1-1, the full variable domain is KAGVTQTPRYLIKTRGQQVTLSCSPISGHRSVSWYQQTPGQGLQFLFEYFSETQRNKGNFPGRFSGRQFSNSRSEMNVSTLELGDSALYLCASSSGRDRGFGEAFFGQGTRLTVV.

The J gene is TRBJ1-5, the V gene TRBV2, with 7 bases fitting TRBD1. Trimming at V came to 3 bases and at J to 2 bases, leaving 7 bases not matched to a gene. This CDR3 has 16 residues. Germline V CDR1 and CDR2: SNHLY, FYNNEI. CDR3 protein: CASSERGGWGNQPQHF. CDR3 bases: TGTGCCAGCAGTGAGAGAGGGGGCTGGGGCAATCAGCCCCAGCATTTT. Looking up the rest from reference TRBV2 and TRBJ1-5 gives the full variable domain: EPEVTQTPSHQVTQMGQEVILRCVPISNHLYFYWYRQILGQKVEFLVSFYNNEISEKSEIFDDQFSVERPDGSNFTLKIRSTKLEDSAMYFCASSERGGWGNQPQHFGDGTRLSIL.

The V call is TRBV5-1, the J call TRBJ2-5; 8 bases map to TRBD1. CDR1 is SGHRS, CDR2 YFSETQ, per germline. The V and J ends lost 4 bases and 2 bases, in that order; junction bases with no gene match: 10. This CDR3 is built from 16 residues. The CDR3 region has the DNA TGCGCCAGCAGCACAGGACAGGGTCGAGGGCAAGAGACCCAGTACTTC. Its protein is CASSTGQGRGQETQYF.

V usage is TRBV19 and J usage is TRBJ2-7; maybe TRBD1 (6 bases). Per germline, CDR1 LNHDA and CDR2 SQIVND (reference sequence). Trimming removed 1 base at V and 0 bases at J, with 16 bases between. The CDR3 has 17 residues. The CDR3 bases are TGTGCCAGTAGTATAGGTCCCGGGACACTAAGCTCCTACGAGCAGTACTTC. Its translation: CASSIGPGTLSSYEQYF.

This clone was seen only a few times. The chain carries TRBV4-1 and TRBJ2-7, with TRBD2 matching over 8 bases. Germline V gene lookup returns CDR1 MGHRA and CDR2 YSYEKL. V shed 2 bases, J shed 3 bases, and the junction held 9 bases outside the gene matches. The length of the CDR3 is 16 residues. CDR3 DNA: TGCGCCAGCAGCCAACGACGGGAGGGAGTCTACTACGAGCAGTACTTC. It specifies CASSQRREGVYYEQYF.

This clone showed up just once. V and J are TRBV7-3 and TRBJ1-3; D possibly corresponds to TRBD1 (5 bases). Germline lookup yields CDR1 SGHTA and CDR2 FQGTGA. V was shortened by 5 bases and J by 1 base, with 9 bases between the two germline ends. The CDR3 is made up of 14 amino acids. Written as DNA, the CDR3 is TGTGCCAGCAGCAAGGACATTTCTGGAAACACCATATATTTT. Translation: CASSKDISGNTIYF.

The V call is TRBV9, the J call TRBJ2-5; D unclear. The CDR3 has 15 amino acids. Germline V CDR1 and CDR2: SGDLS, YYNGEE. The V gene lost 3 bases and the J gene lost 2 bases, with 14 bases spanning the gap. The CDR3 is CASSGSLEPQETQYF. DNA for the CDR3: TGTGCCAGCAGCGGAAGCCTTGAACCACAAGAGACCCAGTACTTC.

This clone has more than one count but fewer than ten. The chain recombines TRBV21-1 with TRBJ1-2; the table's D call of TRBD1 was not tested on the DNA. TRBV21-1 is a listed pseudogene. The CDR3 contains 15 residues. CDR3 sequence: CASSKGEQGADGYTF. The CDR3 DNA is TGTGCCAGCAGCAAAGGTGAGCAGGGGGCGGATGGCTACACCTTC.

This clone was counted a single time. This rearrangement joins TRBV4-2 to TRBJ2-1, with D possibly being TRBD1 (6 bases). Trimming stripped 0 bases from V and 7 bases from J, with 13 bases between. CDR1 and CDR2 from the germline V gene are LGHNA and YNFKEQ. This CDR3 has 15 amino acids. CDR3 coding DNA: TGTGCCAGCAGCCAAGATAGACAGGCTAGGAATGAGCAGTTCTTC. Translating gives CASSQDRQARNEQFF.

The V and J genes are TRBV14 and TRBJ2-3, with 9 bases fitting TRBD2. The trim removed 5 bases at V and 0 bases at J, leaving 3 bases unmatched. CDR1 and CDR2 from the germline V gene are SGHDN and FVKESK. The CDR3 totals 15 residues. The CDR3 sequence: CASSASGVSTDTQYF. CDR3 nucleotide sequence: TGTGCCAGCAGCGCTAGCGGGGTTAGCACAGATACGCAGTATTTT.

The genes are TRBV7-9 and TRBJ2-2; 7 nucleotides align to TRBD2. The CDR3 is made up of 15 amino acids. V shed 6 bases and J 1 base; nucleotides not matched to a gene: 5. Germline CDR1 is SEHNR and CDR2 is FQNEAQ (reference sequence). As DNA, the CDR3 is TGTGCCAGCAGGGACCTAGCGGTGAACACCGGGGAGCTGTTTTTT. Protein product: CASRDLAVNTGELFF. Full variable domain (rest looked up from reference TRBV7-9 and TRBJ2-2): DTGVSQNPRHKITKRGQNVTFRCDPISEHNRLYWYRQTLGQGPEFLTYFQNEAQLEKSRLLSDRFSAERPKGSFSTLEIQRTEQGDSAMYLCASRDLAVNTGELFFGEGSRLTVL.

This clone was observed once. The chain joins TRBV19 to TRBJ1-1, with D unclear. The V and J ends lost 3 bases and 5 bases respectively, with 10 bases between them. Germline CDR1 and CDR2: LNHDA and SQIVND (reference sequence). This CDR3 spans 13 amino acids. The CDR3, as DNA: TGTGCCAGTAGTATTAAGAGAGGGACTGAAGCTTTCTTT. Its translation: CASSIKRGTEAFF.

The J gene is TRBJ1-5, the V gene TRBV10-3, with 12 positions matching TRBD1. The CDR3 has 17 residues. Germline V gene sequence: CDR1 ENHRY, CDR2 SYGVKD. With V trimmed by 5 bases and J by 2 bases, 7 bases remained unmatched. The CDR3, as DNA: TGTGCCATCAGTCCGGGACAGGGGGCAGTAGGCAATCAGCCCCAGCATTTT. Its protein is CAISPGQGAVGNQPQHF.

The genes are TRBV10-3 and TRBJ2-1, with 10 positions matching TRBD2. In germline, CDR1 is ENHRY, CDR2 SYGVKD. There are 16 residues in the CDR3. Unmatched junction bases numbered 9, after V lost 5 bases and J lost 5 bases. CDR3 residues: CAISPSRLAGDNEQFF. CDR3 nucleotides: TGTGCCATCAGTCCCTCCCGACTAGCGGGCGACAATGAGCAGTTCTTC.

This chain joins TRBV18 and TRBJ1-2; 9 nucleotides match TRBD1. The germline CDR1 and CDR2 sequences are KGHSH and LQKENI. There are 12 residues in the CDR3. V lost 8 bases and J lost 14; bases outside the gene matches: 12. The CDR3 sequence is CASRTSGTGSTF. Here the CDR3 DNA reads TGTGCCAGCAGAACATCCGGGACAGGGTCTACCTTC.

This clone was observed a few times. The chain links TRBV27 to TRBJ2-1, with 9 bases lining up with TRBD1. With V trimmed by 4 bases and J by 2 bases, 6 bases remained unmatched. This CDR3 spans 16 amino acids. Germline values: CDR1 MNHEY, CDR2 SMNVEV (reference sequence). The CDR3 spells CASSYRGTGTYNEQFF. The DNA of the CDR3 is TGTGCCAGCAGTTACAGGGGGACAGGGACCTACAATGAGCAGTTCTTC.

The chain links TRBV10-3 to TRBJ2-2; 12 bases line up with TRBD2. Trimming took 1 base from V and 5 from J; bases not matched to a gene: 5. The CDR3 is made up of 17 amino acids. Germline loops: CDR1 ENHRY, CDR2 SYGVKD. The CDR3 loop is CAISELLAGGRTGELFF. The CDR3 nucleotides are TGTGCCATCAGTGAGTTACTAGCGGGAGGTCGTACCGGGGAGCTGTTTTTT.

The chain recombines TRBV4-1 with TRBJ2-7, with 7 positions matching TRBD1. This CDR3 contains 13 residues. The V segment lost 4 bases and the J segment 11 bases; nucleotides outside the gene matches: 11. CDR1 is MGHRA and CDR2 is YSYEKL in the germline V gene. Here the CDR3 DNA reads TGCGCCAGCAGCCTCTTAGGGACAGAAAGAAAGTACTTC. Residues: CASSLLGTERKYF.

The chain uses TRBV11-2 and TRBJ1-1, with 8 bases that match TRBD1. V lost 4 bases, J lost 0 bases, and 4 bases stayed unmatched. CDR1 and CDR2 (germline): SGHAT, FQNNGV. The CDR3 runs 15 residues. DNA for the CDR3: TGTGCCAGCAGCTCCCTCAGGGGGCTGAACACTGAAGCTTTCTTT. This gives the protein CASSSLRGLNTEAFF.

The chain carries TRBV4-1 and TRBJ1-1, with 8 bases aligning to TRBD1. The CDR3 extends over 17 amino acids. Losses at the gene ends were 4 bases for V and 5 bases for J; bases not matched to a gene: 15. Per germline, CDR1 MGHRA and CDR2 YSYEKL. The CDR3 region has the DNA TGCGCCAGCAGCCCTACCGGACAGGGAGGTTTGGATACTGAAGCTTTCTTT. Its translation is CASSPTGQGGLDTEAFF.

The chain recombines TRBV4-1 with TRBJ2-5, with D maybe TRBD2 (6 bases). This CDR3 spans 13 amino acids. The V end was cut by 8 bases, the J end by 5 bases, with 15 bases between. Germline V CDR1 and CDR2: MGHRA, YSYEKL. CDR3 in amino acids: CASSRGGSETQYF. The CDR3 DNA is TGCGCCAGCTCCCGGGGAGGTAGCGAGACCCAGTACTTC.

The chain recombines TRBV7-6 with TRBJ2-7, with 7 bases aligning to TRBD1. Germline V lookup: CDR1 SGHVS, CDR2 FNYEAQ. The CDR3 is 12 amino acids. V gave up 5 bases and J gave up 6 bases; unmatched junction bases: 4. CDR3 residues: CASSTGASEQYF. CDR3 DNA sequence: TGTGCCAGCAGCACAGGGGCGAGCGAGCAGTACTTC. Filled out from reference TRBV7-6 and TRBJ2-7, the complete variable domain reads GAGVSQSPRYKVTKRGQDVALRCDPISGHVSLYWYRQALGQGPEFLTYFNYEAQQDKSGLPNDRFSAERPEGSISTLTIQRTEQRDSAMYRCASSTGASEQYFGPGTRLTVT.

The V call is TRBV2, the J call TRBJ2-5, with TRBD1 matching 7 bases. CDR3 length: 15 amino acids. J lost 5 bases, V lost 4 bases, and 10 bases had no gene match. CDR1 is SNHLY and CDR2 is FYNNEI in the germline V gene. CDR3 DNA: TGTGCCAGCAGTGGCGACAGGGCGGGCGGGGAGACCCAGTACTTC. This sequence encodes CASSGDRAGGETQYF.

This chain uses TRBV27 with TRBJ2-3, with TRBD1 matching 7 bases. V trimming: 6 bases; J trimming: 3 bases; junction bases outside the gene matches: 9. CDR1 MNHEY and CDR2 SMNVEV come from the germline V gene (reference sequence). The CDR3 length is 15 residues. The CDR3 loop reads CASSSGGGSTDTQYF. The CDR3, as DNA: TGTGCCAGCAGCTCAGGGGGTGGTAGTACAGATACGCAGTATTTT.

Only one count was recorded for this clone. This chain joins TRBV27 and TRBJ2-3, with 9 positions matching TRBD2. The CDR3 is 14 residues long. The V gene end was trimmed by 8 bases and the J gene end by 4 bases; junction bases not matched to a gene: 7. Germline CDR1 reads MNHEY; CDR2 reads SMNVEV (reference sequence). CDR3 in DNA: TGTGCCAGCTTTTTTAGCGGGAGTCCAGATACGCAGTATTTT. Its translation: CASFFSGSPDTQYF.